The sequence of this T cell receptor (beta chain) was determined in a study of cytotoxic CD8 clonotypes in ibrutinib-treated CLL. Study-level information: Ten to eleven relapsed/refractory, some 15 treatment-naive; approximately 18 IGHV unmutated.

Cryopreserved PBMCs provided about 2 micrograms of genomic DNA for the TCR beta libraries. V shed 1 base and J shed 0 bases, with 10 bases lying between them. The CDR3 runs 15 residues. Germline loops: CDR1 MDHEN, CDR2 SYDVKM. Target depth was 1 in 200,000 to 1 in 1 million T cells, about 10x per clonotype. TCRdb's table, derived via immunoSEQ multiplex PCR, lists solely in-frame clones and lacks some. The sample has some 130,000 clones, around 90% seen once; the top ten hold under 14%. The source was PBMCs, collected after 12 months of ibrutinib treatment. This sequence was found in a human donor with chronic lymphocytic leukemia. The chain uses TRBV28 and TRBJ2-7; D remains unclear. The CDR3 is CASSLSQDSSYEQYF. For the CDR3, the DNA is TGTGCCAGCAGTTTATCCCAGGATAGCTCCTACGAGCAGTACTTC.